The present T cell receptor (beta chain) was sequenced within a study of shared clonotypes between healthy human individuals. The CDR3 covers 14 residues. Germline lookup yields CDR1 SQVTM and CDR2 ANQGSEA. V was clipped by 5 bases and J by 0 bases, with 13 bases between them. Assay: immunoSEQ multiplex PCR; the TCRdb copy retains only in-frame clones and omits some. The table has roughly 1,500,000 clones, 97% to 99% seen once; the top ten hold around 0.33%. Sequenced: naive CD4+ T cells sorted from blood. Regarding subset: CD45RA+ positively selected. The chain uses TRBV29-1 and TRBJ1-1; D remains unclear. This clonotype was sampled from a man aged 30-40 years in good health. The CDR3 region has the DNA TGCAGCGTTAGCCAGGTCCTGTTGAACACTGAAGCTTTCTTT. It codes for CSVSQVLLNTEAFF.